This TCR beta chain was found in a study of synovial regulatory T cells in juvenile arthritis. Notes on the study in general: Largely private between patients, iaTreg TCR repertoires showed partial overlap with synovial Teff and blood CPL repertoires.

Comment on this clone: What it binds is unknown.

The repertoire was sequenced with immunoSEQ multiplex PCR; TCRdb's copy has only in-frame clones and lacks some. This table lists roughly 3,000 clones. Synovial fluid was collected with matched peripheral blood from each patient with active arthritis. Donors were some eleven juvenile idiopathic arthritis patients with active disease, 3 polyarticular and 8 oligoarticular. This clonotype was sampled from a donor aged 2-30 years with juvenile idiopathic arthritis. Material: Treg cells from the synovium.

The CDR3 sequence is CASSRGLAGRSTGELFF. V usage is TRBV18 and J usage is TRBJ2-2; TCRdb names TRBD2, which stays unverified in the absence of DNA. The germline V gene has CDR1 KGHSH and CDR2 LQKENI. The CDR3 sequence is 17 residues long. The entry carries no DNA sequence.